Presented here are 16 T cell receptor beta chains from one specimen sequenced in a study of T cells after yellow fever vaccination. TCRdb analysed the 5' RACE reads with MiXCR anew, one entry per CDR3 protein. Among 150,000 to 200,000 distinct CDR3 sequences listed, 5.5% to 7.5% were seen once. The sample here was CD4+ T cells sorted from PBMCs, taken 5 to 6 days after the first yellow fever vaccination. The receptors come from a man between 18 and 29 years old who received the YFV17D yellow fever vaccine.

Concerning this clonotype: A much larger clonotype is one base distant, so this may be a read error. The chain joins TRBV7-8 to TRBJ2-4, with D maybe TRBD1 (5 bases). The CDR3 has 14 residues. Germline values: CDR1 SGHVS, CDR2 FQNEAQ. V was trimmed by 1 base and J by 7 bases, leaving 11 bases between them. Here the CDR3 reads CASSLESDNNIQYF. CDR3 nucleotides: TGTGCCAGCAGCTTAGAGTCGGACAATAACATTCAGTACTTC.

This clonotype was counted many times. The rearrangement joins TRBV6-5 to TRBJ2-1, with D possibly being TRBD2 (5 bases). This CDR3 spans 16 amino acids. Per germline, CDR1 MNHEY and CDR2 SVGAGI. V dropped 2 bases and J dropped 7 bases, with 18 bases sitting between them. The CDR3 spells CASSYVFRSRGNEQFF. The CDR3 coding sequence is TGTGCCAGCAGTTACGTGTTTCGGTCCCGGGGTAATGAGCAGTTCTTC.

The rearrangement joins TRBV7-2 to TRBJ2-5; the match to TRBD1 covers 10 bases. This CDR3 is built from 14 residues. CDR1 and CDR2 (germline): SGHTA, FQGNSA. The J segment lost 7 bases and the V segment lost 5 bases, leaving 7 bases of the junction unmatched. The CDR3 DNA reads TGTGCCAGCAGCCCAATCGGACAGGGGGGGACCCAGTACTTC. It codes for CASSPIGQGGTQYF.

This clonotype has a count of ten or more. V usage is TRBV5-1 and J usage is TRBJ1-1, with D hard to call. The CDR3 covers 12 residues. Germline V gene lookup returns CDR1 SGHRS and CDR2 YFSETQ. V lost 9 bases and J lost 1, with 10 bases in between. DNA of the CDR3: TGCGCCACCGGACGGACGAACACTGAAGCTTTCTTT. Its translation: CATGRTNTEAFF.

This clonotype showed up many times. This chain joins TRBV7-2 and TRBJ1-1, with D unresolved. The CDR3 extends over 13 amino acids. Looked up from germline, CDR1 is SGHTA and CDR2 is FQGNSA. V was cut by 2 bases and J by 1 base, with 5 bases left in between. The CDR3 loop is CASSLWANTEAFF. CDR3 sequence (DNA): TGTGCCAGCAGCTTATGGGCGAACACTGAAGCTTTCTTT.

V usage is TRBV6-1 and J usage is TRBJ1-6; tentative D call: TRBD1 (5 bases). Trimming pared 7 bases from V and 7 bases from J, leaving 17 bases between. The length of the CDR3 is 15 residues. Germline V gene data show CDR1 as MNHNS and CDR2 as SASEGT. Here the CDR3 reads CASTEAGRGNSPLHF. The CDR3 DNA is TGTGCCAGCACCGAGGCAGGGAGGGGAAATTCACCCCTCCACTTT.

This clonotype occurred many times. The junction shows a germline mismatch at one end, possibly a read error. V and J are TRBV7-7 and TRBJ1-1; D unclear. Germline CDR1 SSHAT, CDR2 FNYEAQ (reference sequence). CDR3 length: 13 amino acids. DNA for the CDR3: TGTGCTAGCAGCCAGATTTTGGGCACTGAAGCTTTCTTT. Translated: CASSQILGTEAFF. The complete variable domain, with remaining parts taken from reference TRBV7-7 and TRBJ1-1, reads GAGVSQSPRYKVTKRGQDVTLRCDPISSHATLYWYQQALGQGPEFLTYFNYEAQPDKSGLPSDRFSAERPEGSISTLTIQRTEQRDSAMYRCASSQILGTEAFFGQGTRLTVV.

In this sample, this clonotype turned up many times. The rearrangement uses TRBV7-2 and TRBJ2-7, with D possibly being TRBD2 (6 bases). Germline CDR1 reads SGHTA; CDR2 reads FQGNSA. The V gene lost 6 bases and the J gene lost 5 bases, with 20 bases spanning the gap. The CDR3 extends over 15 amino acids. In DNA form, the CDR3 reads TGTGCCAGCAGGGCGGGACCCACAACTATCCACGAGCAGTACTTC. Translated: CASRAGPTTIHEQYF.

This clonotype was recorded at least ten times. This chain connects TRBV18 to TRBJ2-4; 7 bases align to TRBD1. The CDR3 has 15 amino acids. Losses at the gene ends were 3 bases for V and 8 bases for J; bases not matched to a gene: 10. Per the germline V gene, CDR1 is KGHSH and CDR2 is LQKENI. Written as DNA, the CDR3 is TGTGCCAGCTCACCCACGACAGGGTATCTGGACATTCAGTACTTC. It translates to CASSPTTGYLDIQYF.

About this clonotype itself: One base away lies a much larger clone, so this may be a sequencing read error. This chain links TRBV7-2 with TRBJ1-5, with unresolved D. Trimming pared 1 base from V and 3 bases from J, leaving 4 bases between. Germline CDR1 reads SGHTA; CDR2 reads FQGNSA. CDR3 length equals 13 residues. CDR3 amino acids: CASSLDHNQPQHF. Here the CDR3 DNA reads TGTGCCAGCAGCTTAGACCACAATCAGCCCCAGCATTTT.

Ten or more counts support this clonotype. The chain links TRBV15 to TRBJ2-3; TRBD1 matches 7 bases. V trimming: 8 bases; J trimming: 2 bases; junction bases outside the gene matches: 7. This CDR3 spans 14 amino acids. Germline-derived CDR1 and CDR2 are LNHNV and YYDKDF (reference sequence). CDR3 residues: CATARDRPTDTQYF. The CDR3 DNA follows: TGTGCCACCGCCCGGGACAGACCCACAGATACGCAGTATTTT.

This chain connects TRBV7-8 to TRBJ1-3; D gene uncertain. In germline, CDR1 is SGHVS, CDR2 FQNEAQ. This CDR3 is 15 amino acids long. V lost 5 bases and J 0 bases, leaving 11 bases between the germline ends. CDR3 region: CASSLHSPSGNTIYF. The CDR3 DNA reads as TGTGCCAGCAGCCTGCACAGTCCCTCTGGAAACACCATATATTTT.

This clonotype has ten or more counts. This chain links TRBV7-2 with TRBJ2-1; no clear D gene. CDR3 size: 15 residues. In germline, CDR1 is SGHTA, CDR2 FQGNSA. V lost 1 base and J lost 0, with 7 bases in between. DNA of the CDR3: TGTGCCAGCAGCTTAGTGAGCTCCTCCTACAATGAGCAGTTCTTC. As protein: CASSLVSSSYNEQFF.

This clonotype turned up a few times. The CDR3, as DNA: TGTGCCAGTAGTATTCAGCGGGGGGGCACAGATACGCAGTATTTT. Its translation is CASSIQRGGTDTQYF. The gene calls are TRBV19 and TRBJ2-3; 9 bases match TRBD2. J gave up 1 base and V 3 bases, and 2 bases lay outside the gene matches. Germline V lookup: CDR1 LNHDA, CDR2 SQIVND (reference sequence). This CDR3 is built from 15 residues.

This clonotype was seen more than once but under ten times. The rearrangement uses TRBV5-4 and TRBJ1-1; 7 positions match TRBD1. This CDR3 contains 17 residues. The junction had 8 bases not matched to a gene; V was cut back by 0 bases and J by 0 bases. CDR1 and CDR2 from the germline V gene are SGHNT and YYREEE (reference sequence). The CDR3 bases are TGTGCCAGCAGCTTGGCCCCAACGGGACAGCTGAACACTGAAGCTTTCTTT. Its translation is CASSLAPTGQLNTEAFF.

The V call is TRBV10-3, the J call TRBJ2-1; tentatively, D is TRBD1 (5 bases). Germline V gene lookup returns CDR1 ENHRY and CDR2 SYGVKD. V lost 6 bases and J lost 0, with 12 bases in between. The CDR3 covers 15 residues. The CDR3 reads CAISRERNSYNEQFF. The CDR3 coding sequence is TGTGCCATCAGCAGGGAACGGAACTCCTACAATGAGCAGTTCTTC.